Presented here are 21 T cell receptor beta chains from one specimen sequenced in a study of T-cell memory formation after mild COVID-19. TCRdb re-called the 5' RACE reads through MiXCR, storing one row per CDR3 protein. This table has about 360,000 distinct CDR3 sequences, roughly an eighth appearing once. Sequencing was carried out using PBMCs or a T cell subset sorted from them (not recorded which). These receptors all come from a man younger than 35 who had mild COVID-19 (a few samples of this study predate the infection). Cell type and time point are not known.

There are a few counts of this clonotype. The chain couples TRBV2 to TRBJ2-3; TRBD2 matches 9 bases. The CDR3 loop spans 15 amino acids. Germline V lookup: CDR1 SNHLY, CDR2 FYNNEI. V lost 5 bases and J lost 2; bases outside the gene matches: 5. CDR3 in amino acids: CASSRTSATTDTQYF. The CDR3 DNA sequence: TGTGCCAGCAGTCGGACTAGCGCCACCACAGATACGCAGTATTTT.

V is TRBV9 and J is TRBJ2-1, with D tentatively TRBD1 or TRBD2 (5 bases each). This CDR3 comprises 15 residues. Trimming removed 3 bases from V and 4 bases from J, with 14 bases in between. The germline gives CDR1 SGDLS, CDR2 YYNGEE. The CDR3 nucleotides are TGTGCCAGCAGCGGCCCGGGACCCCGATACAATGAGCAGTTCTTC. Amino acids: CASSGPGPRYNEQFF.

The rearrangement uses TRBV18 and TRBJ1-6; 7 nucleotides align to TRBD1. The CDR3 has 15 residues. V lost 1 base to trimming and J lost 7 bases; unmatched junction nucleotides: 4. The V gene's germline CDR1 is KGHSH and CDR2 LQKENI. CDR3 DNA: TGTGCCAGCTCACCACTGGACAGGAAAAATTCACCCCTCCACTTT. Its protein is CASSPLDRKNSPLHF.

The chain has TRBV5-1 and TRBJ2-2; D possibly corresponds to TRBD2 (6 bases). Trimming removed 4 bases from V and 6 bases from J, with 10 bases in between. The CDR3 runs to 13 residues. Looked up from germline, CDR1 is SGHRS and CDR2 is YFSETQ. The CDR3, as DNA: TGCGCCAGCAGCCCAACGGGGGCCGGGGAGCTGTTTTTT. Its protein product is CASSPTGAGELFF. Full variable domain (remainder filled in from reference TRBV5-1 and TRBJ2-2): KAGVTQTPRYLIKTRGQQVTLSCSPISGHRSVSWYQQTPGQGLQFLFEYFSETQRNKGNFPGRFSGRQFSNSRSEMNVSTLELGDSALYLCASSPTGAGELFFGEGSRLTVL.

This clonotype has just a few counts. The rearrangement links TRBV7-2 to TRBJ2-5, with 10 bases identical to TRBD1. Germline CDR1 SGHTA, CDR2 FQGNSA. The CDR3 length is 14 residues. Trimming at V came to 4 bases and at J to 5 bases, leaving 4 bases not matched to a gene. CDR3: CASSWDRGAETQYF. CDR3 bases: TGTGCCAGCAGCTGGGACAGGGGTGCGGAGACCCAGTACTTC.

This clonotype was seen more than once but under ten times. V usage is TRBV5-1 and J usage is TRBJ2-3; 8 bases align to TRBD2. CDR3 length equals 16 residues. The germline gives CDR1 SGHRS, CDR2 YFSETQ. The V gene end was trimmed by 0 bases and the J gene end by 6 bases; junction bases not matched to a gene: 9. CDR3 region: CASSLDRRASGDTQYF. The DNA of the CDR3 is TGCGCCAGCAGCTTGGATCGTCGGGCTAGCGGGGATACGCAGTATTTT.

This clonotype was counted many times. The V and J genes are TRBV12-3 or TRBV12-4 and TRBJ2-7; D possibly matches TRBD1 or TRBD2 (5 bases each). The CDR3 is made up of 15 amino acids. V lost 3 bases and J 6 bases, leaving 18 bases between the germline ends. The CDR3 protein is CASSFTGDPRAEQYF. Written as DNA, the CDR3 is TGTGCCAGCAGTTTCACCGGGGACCCCCGGGCCGAGCAGTACTTC.

The chain joins TRBV10-3 to TRBJ1-6; D gene unclear. This CDR3 has 12 amino acids. In germline, CDR1 is ENHRY, CDR2 SYGVKD. Between the trimmed V and J ends, which lost 4 bases and 13 bases, there was a span of 11 bases. This chain's CDR3 is CAISVGPAPLHF. Written as DNA, the CDR3 is TGTGCCATCAGTGTAGGTCCTGCTCCCCTCCACTTT.

This clonotype has a handful of counts. The genes are TRBV7-9 and TRBJ2-3; D not resolved. Germline values: CDR1 SEHNR, CDR2 FQNEAQ (reference sequence). The V and J ends lost 7 bases and 6 bases respectively, with 11 bases between them. This CDR3 region has 12 residues. CDR3 amino acids: CASTFLEDTQYF. The CDR3 DNA is TGTGCCAGCACCTTTCTAGAGGATACGCAGTATTTT.

The chain employs TRBV4-3 and TRBJ1-2, with D hard to call. The V end lost 0 bases, the J end lost 3 bases, and 14 bases lay between the germline ends. This CDR3 spans 16 amino acids. Germline V lookup: CDR1 LGHNA, CDR2 YSLEER. CDR3 amino acids: CASSQDRSGPYYGYTF. CDR3 DNA: TGCGCCAGCAGCCAAGATCGGTCCGGACCTTACTATGGCTACACCTTC.

In its sample, this clonotype was seen a few times. The rearrangement uses TRBV5-6 and TRBJ2-7; 9 nucleotides line up with TRBD2. V lost 4 bases, J lost 2 bases, and 7 bases stayed unmatched. The CDR3 loop spans 15 amino acids. The V gene's germline CDR1 is SGHDT and CDR2 YYEEEE. The CDR3, as DNA: TGTGCCAGCAGCCATGGACTAGCGTTGGCCTACGAGCAGTACGTC. It is translated as CASSHGLALAYEQYV.

This chain connects TRBV28 to TRBJ2-7; 7 bases map to TRBD2. The germline CDR1 and CDR2 sequences are MDHEN and SYDVKM. V shed 5 bases and J 2 bases; nucleotides not matched to a gene: 6. The CDR3 is 14 amino acids. CDR3 sequence (DNA): TGTGCCAGCAGTCCCGGGACTACCGCCTACGAGCAGTACGTC. Translation: CASSPGTTAYEQYV.

The CDR3 DNA is TGTGCCAGCAGCAAGGCCACAGACCTTGCCGGGGAGCTGTTTTTT. The encoded protein is CASSKATDLAGELFF. The chain has TRBV2 and TRBJ2-2, with no clear D. The CDR3 is 15 amino acids. Germline loops: CDR1 SNHLY, CDR2 FYNNEI. The ends were cut back, 6 bases at V and 6 bases at J, with 17 bases in the middle.

In this sample, this clonotype turned up many times. The chain employs TRBV11-2 and TRBJ1-2; no reliable D call. CDR1 SGHAT and CDR2 FQNNGV come from the germline V gene. This CDR3 is built from 14 residues. The V end lost 0 bases, the J end lost 2 bases, and 7 bases lay between the germline ends. Written as DNA, the CDR3 is TGTGCCAGCAGCTTAGATCACACGAACTATGGCTACACCTTC. This translates into CASSLDHTNYGYTF.

This sequence joins TRBV20-1 and TRBJ1-5, with D hard to call. Trimming pared 0 bases from V and 0 bases from J, leaving 6 bases between. The CDR3 runs to 14 residues. Germline values: CDR1 DFQATT, CDR2 SNEGSKA (reference sequence). The CDR3 loop reads CSAREQHSNQPQHF. Here the CDR3 DNA reads TGCAGTGCTAGAGAACAGCATAGCAATCAGCCCCAGCATTTT.

In its sample, this clonotype was seen a few times. V is TRBV16 and J is TRBJ1-2; D is unclear. The CDR3 sequence is 14 residues long. The germline V gene encodes CDR1 KGHSY and CDR2 FQNENV. Trimming cost V 3 bases and J 3 bases, with 11 bases left between them. CDR3 nucleotide sequence: TGTGCCAGCAGCCACCCCCCGGAGGACTATGGCTACACCTTC. Translation: CASSHPPEDYGYTF.

The V call is TRBV2, the J call TRBJ2-6; either TRBD1 or TRBD2 may supply D (6 bases each). Germline V CDR1 and CDR2: SNHLY, FYNNEI. V was clipped by 6 bases and J by 1 base, with 16 bases between them. This CDR3 spans 17 amino acids. CDR3 sequence reads: CASRGGSTSSGANVLTF. As DNA, the CDR3 is TGTGCCAGCAGGGGGGGCTCGACGAGTTCTGGGGCCAACGTCCTGACTTTC.

The V gene is TRBV9, the J gene TRBJ2-1; D gene unclear. The CDR3 sequence is 14 residues long. CDR1 SGDLS and CDR2 YYNGEE come from the germline V gene. The V end was cut by 3 bases, the J end by 2 bases, with 9 bases between. CDR3 amino acids: CASSALDAYNEQFF. The CDR3 DNA is TGTGCCAGCAGCGCCCTGGACGCCTACAATGAGCAGTTCTTC. Full variable domain (remainder filled in from reference TRBV9 and TRBJ2-1): DSGVTQTPKHLITATGQRVTLRCSPRSGDLSVYWYQQSLDQGLQFLIQYYNGEERAKGNILERFSAQQFPDLHSELNLSSLELGDSALYFCASSALDAYNEQFFGPGTRLTVL.

The V call is TRBV18, the J call TRBJ2-7; D uncertain. Germline CDR1 reads KGHSH; CDR2 reads LQKENI. Trimming shortened V by 2 bases and J by 1 base, and 12 bases separated the two germline ends. This CDR3 has 15 amino acids. The chain's CDR3 is CASSPVYGGSYEQYF. Written as DNA, the CDR3 is TGTGCCAGCTCACCAGTGTACGGTGGTTCCTACGAGCAGTACTTC.

This clonotype was recorded a few times. The chain is built from TRBV20-1 and TRBJ2-7; 12 positions agree with TRBD1. Germline values: CDR1 DFQATT, CDR2 SNEGSKA (reference sequence). The V segment lost 3 bases and the J segment 6 bases; nucleotides outside the gene matches: 9. This CDR3 is 15 amino acids long. CDR3 amino acids: CSASDGTGGGGEQYF. DNA for the CDR3: TGCAGTGCTAGTGACGGGACAGGGGGCGGTGGCGAGCAGTACTTC.

Only a few counts were recorded for this clonotype. The chain is built from TRBV12-3 or TRBV12-4 and TRBJ1-3; D uncertain. V lost 6 bases and J lost 6, with 6 bases in between. This CDR3 contains 11 residues. The CDR3 spells CASSTENTIYF. The CDR3, as DNA: TGTGCCAGCAGCACCGAAAACACCATATATTTT.